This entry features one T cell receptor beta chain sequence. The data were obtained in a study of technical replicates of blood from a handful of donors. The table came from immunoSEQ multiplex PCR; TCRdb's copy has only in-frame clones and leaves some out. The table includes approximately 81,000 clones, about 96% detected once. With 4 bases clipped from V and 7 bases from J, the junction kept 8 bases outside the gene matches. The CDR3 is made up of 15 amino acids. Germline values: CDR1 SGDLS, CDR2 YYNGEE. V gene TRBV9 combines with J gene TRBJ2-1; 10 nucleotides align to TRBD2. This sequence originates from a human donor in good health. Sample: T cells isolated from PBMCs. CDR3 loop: CASSYSGGARNEQFF. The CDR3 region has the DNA TGTGCCAGCAGCTACAGCGGGGGGGCTAGGAATGAGCAGTTCTTC. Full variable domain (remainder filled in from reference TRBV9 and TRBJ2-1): DSGVTQTPKHLITATGQRVTLRCSPRSGDLSVYWYQQSLDQGLQFLIQYYNGEERAKGNILERFSAQQFPDLHSELNLSSLELGDSALYFCASSYSGGARNEQFFGPGTRLTVL.